This record covers a single T cell receptor (beta chain). This specimen belongs to a study of blood T cell repertoires in COVID-19. Across the whole study: Samples representing acute and convalescent COVID-19 were sourced from the United States, Italy and Spain. PBMCs, B-cell-depleted T cells, or T cells were the source of the cDNA or gDNA that made up the material.

Deletions cut 1 base from V and 2 bases from J, with 24 bases between. CDR1 is MRHNA, CDR2 SNTAGT, per germline. The CDR3 covers 20 residues. Authors' analysis steps: Reference gene primer amplification in the assay estimated nucleated cell counts. Some clones are missing from TCRdb's copy, which holds only in-frame ones; the method was immunoSEQ multiplex PCR. The DNA gave D and trimming, while V, J and clone size come from that table. This table has about 210,000 clones, 80% appearing once. Sequencing was carried out using peripheral blood. The V gene is TRBV6-4, the J gene TRBJ1-5; perhaps TRBD1 as D (5 bases). The clonotype originates from a man aged 55 to 69 with acute or convalescent COVID-19. The DNA of the CDR3 is TGTGCCAGCAGTGACTTTGACCGGGACTCCTTTTCGGGCGGCAATCAGCCCCAGCATTTT. It yields the protein CASSDFDRDSFSGGNQPQHF.